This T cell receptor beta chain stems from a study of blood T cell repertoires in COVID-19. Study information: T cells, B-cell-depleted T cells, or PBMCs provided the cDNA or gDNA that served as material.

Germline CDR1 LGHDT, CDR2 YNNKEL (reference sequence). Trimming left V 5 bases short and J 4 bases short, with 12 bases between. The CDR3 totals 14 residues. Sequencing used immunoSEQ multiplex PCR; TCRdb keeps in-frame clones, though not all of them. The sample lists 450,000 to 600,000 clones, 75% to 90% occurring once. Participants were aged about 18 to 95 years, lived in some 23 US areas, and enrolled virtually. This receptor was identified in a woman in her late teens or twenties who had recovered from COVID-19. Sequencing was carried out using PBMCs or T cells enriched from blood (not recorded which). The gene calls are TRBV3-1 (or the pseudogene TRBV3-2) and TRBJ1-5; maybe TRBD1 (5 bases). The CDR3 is CASSVGLPNQPQHF. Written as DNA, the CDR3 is TGTGCCAGCAGCGTGGGACTTCCAAATCAGCCCCAGCATTTT.